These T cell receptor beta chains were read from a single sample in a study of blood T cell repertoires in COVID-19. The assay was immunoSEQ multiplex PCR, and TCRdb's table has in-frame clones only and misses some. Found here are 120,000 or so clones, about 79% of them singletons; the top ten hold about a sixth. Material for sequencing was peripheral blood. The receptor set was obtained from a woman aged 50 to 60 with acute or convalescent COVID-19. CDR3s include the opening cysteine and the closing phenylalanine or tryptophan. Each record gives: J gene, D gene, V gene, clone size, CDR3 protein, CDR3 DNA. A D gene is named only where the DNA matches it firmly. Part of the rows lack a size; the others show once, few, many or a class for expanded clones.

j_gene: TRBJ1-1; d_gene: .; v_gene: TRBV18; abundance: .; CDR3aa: CASSRTEGTEAFF; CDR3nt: TGTGCCAGCTCCCGGACAGAAGGCACTGAAGCTTTCTTT
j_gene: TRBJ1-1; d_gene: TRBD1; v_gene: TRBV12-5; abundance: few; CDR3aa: CASGNRDRAAEAFF; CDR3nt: TGTGCTAGTGGCAACCGGGACAGGGCGGCTGAAGCTTTCTTT
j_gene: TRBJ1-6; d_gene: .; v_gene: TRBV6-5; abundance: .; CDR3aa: CASRDQAYNSPLHF; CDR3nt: TGTGCCAGCAGAGACCAGGCTTATAATTCACCCCTCCACTTT
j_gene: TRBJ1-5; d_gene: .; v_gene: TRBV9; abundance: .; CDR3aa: CASSPTGQGHQPQHF; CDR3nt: TGTGCCAGCAGCCCAACAGGGCAGGGGCATCAGCCCCAGCATTTT
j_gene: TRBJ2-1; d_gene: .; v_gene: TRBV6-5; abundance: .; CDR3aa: CASSFAGHNEQFF; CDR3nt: TGTGCCAGCAGTTTTGCGGGACACAATGAGCAGTTCTTC
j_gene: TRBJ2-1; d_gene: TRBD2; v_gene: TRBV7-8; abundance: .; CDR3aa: CASSLDLAGGHNEQFF; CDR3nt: TGTGCCAGCAGCTTAGATCTAGCGGGGGGCCACAATGAGCAGTTCTTC
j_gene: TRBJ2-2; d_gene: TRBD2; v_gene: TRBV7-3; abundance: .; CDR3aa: CASSPAPGLANTGELFF; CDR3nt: TGTGCCAGCAGCCCCGCCCCGGGACTAGCGAACACCGGGGAGCTGTTTTTT
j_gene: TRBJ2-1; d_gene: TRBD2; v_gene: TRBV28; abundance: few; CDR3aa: CASKSGGTYNEQFF; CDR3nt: TGTGCCAGCAAGAGCGGGGGAACCTACAATGAGCAGTTCTTC
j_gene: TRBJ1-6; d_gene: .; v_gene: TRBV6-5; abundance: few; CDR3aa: CASREGPSYNSPLHF; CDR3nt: TGTGCCAGCAGGGAGGGACCCTCCTATAATTCACCCCTCCACTTT
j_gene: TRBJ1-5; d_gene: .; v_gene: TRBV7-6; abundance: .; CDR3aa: CASSPFNQPQHF; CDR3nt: TGTGCCAGCAGCCCTTTCAATCAGCCCCAGCATTTT
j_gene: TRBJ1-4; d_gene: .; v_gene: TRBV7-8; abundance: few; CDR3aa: CASSIRGTNEKLFF; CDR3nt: TGTGCCAGCAGCATAAGGGGGACTAATGAAAAACTGTTTTTT
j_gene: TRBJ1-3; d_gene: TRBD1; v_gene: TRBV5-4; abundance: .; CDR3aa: CASSQDRGPYSGNTIYF; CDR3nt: TGTGCCAGCAGCCAGGACAGGGGGCCCTACTCTGGAAACACCATATATTTT
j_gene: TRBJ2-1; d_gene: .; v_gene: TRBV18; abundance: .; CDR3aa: CASSQARYNEQFF; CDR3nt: TGTGCCAGCTCACAAGCGAGATACAATGAGCAGTTCTTC
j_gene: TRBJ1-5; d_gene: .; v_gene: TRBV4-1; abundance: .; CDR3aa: CASSQDRGQPQHF; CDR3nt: TGCGCCAGCAGCCAAGATCGAGGCCAGCCCCAGCATTTT
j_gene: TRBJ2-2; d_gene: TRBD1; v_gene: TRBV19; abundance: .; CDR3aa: CASTTMTGITGELFF; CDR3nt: TGTGCCAGTACCACAATGACAGGGATCACCGGGGAGCTGTTTTTT
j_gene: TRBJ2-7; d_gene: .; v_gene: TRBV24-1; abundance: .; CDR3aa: CATSDSTGLSYEQYF; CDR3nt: TGTGCCACCAGTGATTCGACGGGGTTGTCCTACGAGCAGTACTTC
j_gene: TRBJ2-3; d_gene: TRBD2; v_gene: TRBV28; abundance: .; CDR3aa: CASSLRGGGTDTQYF; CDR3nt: TGTGCCAGCAGCCTACGGGGCGGGGGGACAGATACGCAGTATTTT
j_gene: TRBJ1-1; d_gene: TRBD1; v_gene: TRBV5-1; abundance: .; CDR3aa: CASSFTDRGATEAFF; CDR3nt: TGCGCCAGCAGCTTCACGGACAGGGGAGCCACTGAAGCTTTCTTT
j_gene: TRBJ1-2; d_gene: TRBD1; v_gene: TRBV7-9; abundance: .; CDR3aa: CASSLEGQDRYGYTF; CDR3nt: TGTGCCAGCAGCTTAGAAGGACAGGATCGCTATGGCTACACCTTC
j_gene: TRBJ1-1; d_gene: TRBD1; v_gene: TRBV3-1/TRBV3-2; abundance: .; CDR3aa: CASRAGTGGYGTEAFF; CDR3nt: TGTGCCAGCAGGGCCGGGACAGGGGGCTACGGCACTGAAGCTTTCTTT
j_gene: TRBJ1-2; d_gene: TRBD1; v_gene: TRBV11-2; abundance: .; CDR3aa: CASSKGTDYGYTF; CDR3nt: TGTGCCAGCAGCAAAGGGACAGACTATGGCTACACCTTC
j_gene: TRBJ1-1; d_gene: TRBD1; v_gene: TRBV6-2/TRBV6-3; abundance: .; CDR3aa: CASSPQGVGVVTEAFF; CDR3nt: TGTGCCAGCAGCCCTCAGGGGGTCGGGGTCGTCACTGAAGCTTTCTTT
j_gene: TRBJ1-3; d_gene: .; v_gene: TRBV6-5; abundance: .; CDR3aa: CASSRGGNTIYF; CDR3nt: TGTGCCAGCAGTCGGGGTGGAAACACCATATATTTT
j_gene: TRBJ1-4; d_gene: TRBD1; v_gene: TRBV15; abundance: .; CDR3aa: CATSKLDRDHEKLFF; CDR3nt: TGTGCCACCAGCAAATTAGACAGGGACCATGAAAAACTGTTTTTT